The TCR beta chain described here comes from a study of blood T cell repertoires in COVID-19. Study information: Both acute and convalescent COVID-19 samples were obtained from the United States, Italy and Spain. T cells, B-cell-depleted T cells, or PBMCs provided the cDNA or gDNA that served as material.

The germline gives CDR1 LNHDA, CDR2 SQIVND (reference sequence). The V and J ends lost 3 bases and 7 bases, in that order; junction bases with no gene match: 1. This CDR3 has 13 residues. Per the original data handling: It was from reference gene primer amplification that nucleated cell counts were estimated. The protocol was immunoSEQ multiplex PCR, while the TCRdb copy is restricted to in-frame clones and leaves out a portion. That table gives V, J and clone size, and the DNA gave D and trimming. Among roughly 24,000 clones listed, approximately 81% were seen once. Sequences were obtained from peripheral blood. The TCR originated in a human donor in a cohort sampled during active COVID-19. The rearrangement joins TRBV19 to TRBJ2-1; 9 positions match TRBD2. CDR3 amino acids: CASSILAGNEQFF. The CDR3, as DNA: TGTGCCAGTAGTATCCTAGCGGGAAATGAGCAGTTCTTC.